Listed below are T cell receptor beta chains from one sample, sequenced in a study of blood T cell repertoires in COVID-19. TCRdb's copy holds only in-frame clones and misses some; the assay was immunoSEQ multiplex PCR. This table has 200,000 to 300,000 clones, roughly 80% appearing once. The sequencing sample was made of peripheral blood. The receptors derive from a woman between 70 and 85 years old with acute or convalescent COVID-19. CDR3s include the opening cysteine and the closing phenylalanine or tryptophan. Fields, in order: clone size, D gene, J gene, V gene, CDR3 protein, CDR3 DNA. A D gene is named only where the DNA matches it firmly. Part of the rows lack a size; the others show once, few, many or a class for expanded clones.

>once|-|TRBJ1-2|TRBV7-9
CASSLLNDSSGYTF
TGTGCCAGCAGCTTACTCAATGACTCGAGTGGCTACACCTTC
>-|-|TRBJ1-1|TRBV6-2/TRBV6-3
CASSSYMNTEAFF
TGTGCCAGCAGTTCGTACATGAACACTGAAGCTTTCTTT
>-|TRBD1|TRBJ1-6|TRBV6-5
CASGAGGIVSPLHF
TGTGCCAGCGGGGCAGGGGGAATAGTCTCACCCCTCCACTTT
>-|-|TRBJ2-1|TRBV6-2/TRBV6-3
CASSIQVNEQFF
TGTGCCAGCAGTATCCAGGTCAATGAGCAGTTCTTC
>-|TRBD1|TRBJ2-1|TRBV18
CASSPPGTGVGLHEQFF
TGTGCCAGCTCCCCACCCGGGACAGGGGTAGGATTGCATGAGCAGTTCTTC
>many|-|TRBJ1-2|TRBV11-2
CASSLGQSYGYTF
TGTGCCAGCAGCTTAGGACAGTCCTATGGCTACACCTTC
>-|TRBD1|TRBJ1-2|TRBV6-5
CASRLTGDYGYTF
TGTGCCAGCAGACTTACAGGGGACTATGGCTACACCTTC
>-|-|TRBJ1-2|TRBV13
CASSLGNSGYTF
TGTGCCAGCAGCTTAGGAAACAGTGGCTACACCTTC
>few|-|TRBJ1-3|TRBV5-6
CASSFGQGNTIYF
TGTGCCAGCAGCTTCGGACAGGGAAACACCATATATTTT
>-|-|TRBJ1-2|TRBV25-1
CASSRGSFYGYTF
TGTGCCAGCAGTCGAGGGTCGTTCTATGGCTACACCTTC
>-|-|TRBJ1-5|TRBV10-3
CAISESGNSNQPQHF
TGTGCCATCAGTGAATCGGGAAATAGCAATCAGCCCCAGCATTTT
>-|TRBD2|TRBJ2-1|TRBV15
CATSRRTTSGGYNEQFF
TGTGCCACCAGCAGAAGGACCACTAGCGGGGGTTACAATGAGCAGTTCTTC
>-|-|TRBJ2-5|TRBV7-9
CASSLAGGRETQYF
TGTGCCAGCAGCTTAGCCGGGGGTAGAGAGACCCAGTACTTC
>-|TRBD2|TRBJ2-1|TRBV5-4
CASSFGLAGMNEQFF
TGTGCCAGCAGCTTTGGACTAGCGGGGATGAATGAGCAGTTCTTC
>-|TRBD2|TRBJ2-5|TRBV27
CASGESGLAGFQETQYF
TGTGCCAGCGGAGAATCGGGACTAGCGGGGTTCCAAGAGACCCAGTACTTC
>-|-|TRBJ2-2|TRBV19
CASTKFDRTGELFF
TGTGCCAGTACCAAATTCGACAGAACCGGGGAGCTGTTTTTT
>few|-|TRBJ1-2|TRBV6-2/TRBV6-3
CASSYPSRGLQTLNYGYTF
TGTGCCAGCAGTTACCCTTCCAGGGGCCTGCAGACGCTTAACTATGGCTACACCTTC
>-|TRBD1|TRBJ1-2|TRBV29-1
CSVEVPNRDRVRGYTF
TGCAGCGTTGAAGTTCCTAACCGGGACAGGGTACGTGGCTACACCTTC
>-|-|TRBJ1-5|TRBV29-1
CSAGLRNQPQHF
TGCAGCGCCGGACTAAGAAATCAGCCCCAGCATTTT
>-|TRBD1|TRBJ1-1|TRBV19
CASSIGSGGTEAFF
TGTGCCAGTAGTATAGGGTCAGGGGGCACTGAAGCTTTCTTT
>-|-|TRBJ1-1|TRBV7-8
CASSLAAWGGDTEAFF
TGTGCCAGCAGCTTAGCCGCATGGGGAGGGGACACTGAAGCTTTCTTT
>once|TRBD1|TRBJ1-1|TRBV12-3/TRBV12-4
CASSYRGPPVGFF
TGTGCCAGCAGTTACAGGGGTCCCCCTGTGGGTTTCTTT
>-|TRBD1|TRBJ1-1|TRBV27
CASSITPGTGGNTEAFF
TGTGCCAGCAGTATCACTCCCGGGACAGGAGGGAACACTGAAGCTTTCTTT
>-|-|TRBJ1-3|TRBV5-1
CASQQGLTSGNTIYF
TGCGCCAGCCAGCAGGGACTGACCTCTGGAAACACCATATATTTT
>-|-|TRBJ1-2|TRBV3-1/TRBV3-2
CASSQDYRASGYTF
TGTGCCAGCAGCCAAGACTACAGGGCCAGTGGCTACACCTTC
>-|-|TRBJ2-1|TRBV7-2
CASSFTVEQFF
TGTGCCAGCAGCTTCACTGTAGAGCAGTTCTTC
>-|-|TRBJ1-2|TRBV18
CASSSDRFYGYTF
TGTGCCAGCTCATCTGACAGGTTCTATGGCTACACCTTC
>-|-|TRBJ1-2|TRBV14
CASSLTREGYTF
TGTGCCAGCAGCCTCACTAGGGAGGGCTACACCTTC
>-|-|TRBJ2-5|TRBV9
CASSVGADQETQYF
TGTGCCAGCAGCGTAGGCGCGGACCAAGAGACCCAGTACTTC
>-|-|TRBJ2-1|TRBV5-6
CASSLTPPGNIIF
TGTGCCAGCAGCTTAACCCCCCCCGGGAACATAATCTTC
>-|TRBD1|TRBJ1-2|TRBV4-1
CASSSTGGSSGYTF
TGCGCCAGCAGCTCTACAGGGGGATCAAGTGGCTACACCTTC
>-|-|TRBJ1-6|TRBV6-5
CASSSNQGSYNSPLHF
TGTGCCAGCAGTTCTAATCAGGGATCCTATAATTCACCCCTCCACTTT
>-|-|TRBJ2-7|TRBV5-1
CASSWVTEPAYEQYF
TGCGCCAGCAGCTGGGTTACAGAGCCAGCCTACGAGCAGTACTTC
>-|-|TRBJ1-4|TRBV28
CASSLGGAYGEKLFF
TGTGCCAGCAGTTTAGGAGGGGCGTATGGTGAAAAACTGTTTTTT
>once|-|TRBJ2-5|TRBV5-1
CASFDSRYQETQYF
TGCGCCAGCTTCGACAGTAGGTACCAAGAGACCCAGTACTTC
>-|TRBD2|TRBJ2-1|TRBV4-2
CASSQVAGGNNEQFF
TGTGCCAGCAGCCAAGTAGCGGGCGGAAACAATGAGCAGTTCTTC
>once|-|TRBJ1-2|TRBV11-2
CASSLARSLYGYTF
TGTGCCAGCAGCTTAGCCAGGTCTCTCTATGGCTACACCTTC
>-|TRBD1|TRBJ1-3|TRBV7-2
CASGGQGAGGNTIYF
TGTGCCAGTGGAGGACAGGGGGCTGGTGGAAACACCATATATTTT
>-|TRBD1|TRBJ1-3|TRBV6-5
CASRETGPGNTIYF
TGTGCCAGCAGAGAGACAGGGCCTGGAAACACCATATATTTT
>-|-|TRBJ1-2|TRBV6-6
CASSALVRTLNYGYTF
TGTGCCAGCAGCGCCCTGGTCAGGACACTAAACTATGGCTACACCTTC
>-|-|TRBJ2-7|TRBV24-1
CATSGPGQAYEQYF
TGTGCCACCAGTGGCCCGGGACAAGCCTACGAGCAGTACTTC
>-|-|TRBJ1-1|TRBV3-1/TRBV3-2
CASSYIYSTGNTEAFF
TGTGCCAGCAGTTACATTTATTCGACAGGGAACACTGAAGCTTTCTTT
>-|-|TRBJ1-3|TRBV15
CATRDAGSGNTIYF
TGTGCCACCAGGGATGCAGGGTCTGGAAACACCATATATTTT
>once|TRBD1|TRBJ1-1|TRBV6-6
CASLLTGAEAFF
TGTGCCAGCCTCCTTACAGGGGCAGAAGCTTTCTTT
>-|TRBD1|TRBJ2-3|TRBV5-1
CASSSTGGDTDTQYF
TGCGCCAGCAGCTCGACAGGGGGCGACACAGATACGCAGTATTTT
>-|TRBD2|TRBJ2-2|TRBV7-7
CASSLMATSGGLAGELFF
TGTGCTAGCAGCCTTATGGCTACTAGCGGGGGTTTGGCCGGGGAGCTGTTTTTT
>-|-|TRBJ2-1|TRBV5-1
CASSWQDYNEQFF
TGCGCCAGCAGCTGGCAGGACTACAATGAGCAGTTCTTC
>-|-|TRBJ2-3|TRBV4-3
CASSQEFIGGGRLSTDTQYF
TGCGCCAGCAGCCAAGAGTTCATCGGGGGAGGACGCTTAAGCACAGATACGCAGTATTTT
>-|-|TRBJ1-1|TRBV19
CASTWLGRNTEAFF
TGTGCCAGTACTTGGCTGGGCCGGAACACTGAAGCTTTCTTT
>-|-|TRBJ1-2|TRBV19
CASSIRGSTSNYGYTF
TGTGCCAGTAGTATCCGAGGAAGTACTTCAAACTATGGCTACACCTTC
>-|TRBD2|TRBJ2-3|TRBV5-1
CASSLATSGGNTDTQYF
TGCGCCAGCAGCTTGGCAACTAGCGGGGGGAATACAGATACGCAGTATTTT
>-|-|TRBJ1-6|TRBV7-9
CASSTTGTVINSPLHF
TGTGCCAGCAGCACCACAGGGACCGTGATTAATTCACCCCTCCACTTT
>-|-|TRBJ2-5|TRBV30
CAWIEPGRGYQETQYF
TGTGCCTGGATCGAACCCGGTCGGGGATACCAAGAGACCCAGTACTTC
>-|-|TRBJ2-2|TRBV2
CASSRGSGELFF
TGTGCCAGCAGTAGGGGGTCCGGGGAGCTGTTTTTT
>once|-|TRBJ1-1|TRBV10-3
CAISAEGTEAFF
TGTGCCATCAGTGCCGAGGGCACTGAAGCTTTCTTT